What follows are 10 T cell receptor beta chains derived from one specimen sequenced in a study of blood T cells in healthy people across ages. A J-beta primer mix and a sample-barcoded 5' primer were used in a second PCR of about 7 to 11 cycles. TCRdb re-analysed the 5' RACE reads in MiXCR, keeping a single row per CDR3 protein. Here the sample spans hundreds of thousands of distinct CDR3 sequences, around two fifths being singletons. Sequencing was done on a sample of blood. The source of these receptors is a man between 60 and 75 years old in good health.

CDR3 residues: CSARENRDDEQYF. CDR3 coding DNA: TGCAGTGCTAGAGAAAACAGGGATGATGAGCAGTACTTC. The chain links TRBV20-1 to TRBJ2-7, with D possibly TRBD1 on 6 matching bases. CDR3 length: 13 amino acids. The germline CDR1 and CDR2 sequences are DFQATT and SNEGSKA (reference sequence). Trimming stripped 0 bases from V and 7 bases from J, with 13 bases between.

This clonotype was counted at least ten times. The CDR3 loop reads CSVAGREQFF. CDR3 bases: TGCAGCGTGGCAGGGAGGGAGCAGTTCTTC. V gene TRBV29-1 combines with J gene TRBJ2-1, with D tentatively TRBD2 (6 bases). Germline lookup yields CDR1 SQVTM and CDR2 ANQGSEA. The CDR3 length is 10 residues. Trimming pared 6 bases from V and 10 bases from J, leaving 10 bases between.

In this sample, this clonotype turned up a few times. The chain joins TRBV4-3 to TRBJ1-2; no definite D call. The germline V gene encodes CDR1 LGHNA and CDR2 YSLEER. The CDR3 spans 16 residues. Trimming stripped 0 bases from V and 4 bases from J, with 15 bases between. CDR3 in DNA: TGCGCCAGCAGCCAAGAAATACGGCTTTTAAGCTATGGCTACACCTTC. This sequence encodes CASSQEIRLLSYGYTF.

The rearrangement uses TRBV3-1 and TRBJ2-7; D is unresolved. V lost 4 bases and J 7 bases, leaving 17 bases between the germline ends. Looked up from germline, CDR1 is LGHDT and CDR2 is YNNKEL (reference sequence). This CDR3 is 14 amino acids long. The CDR3 nucleotides are TGTGCCAGCAGCCTAGATAGCCTGAGCCGAGAGCAGTACTTC. Translating gives CASSLDSLSREQYF.

This clonotype was seen a handful of times. This sequence joins TRBV4-1 and TRBJ1-1; no firm D call. Per the germline V gene, CDR1 is MGHRA and CDR2 is YSYEKL. V lost 1 base, J lost 1 base, and 13 bases lay in between. The CDR3 runs 16 residues. The CDR3 loop is CASSQAGRPKNTEAFF. DNA of the CDR3: TGCGCCAGCAGCCAAGCTGGGAGGCCCAAGAACACTGAAGCTTTCTTT.

This clonotype showed up just a few times. The V call is TRBV27, the J call TRBJ1-6, with 9 nucleotides matching TRBD1. V lost 6 bases to trimming and J lost 12 bases; unmatched junction nucleotides: 12. The CDR3 length is 15 residues. Per the germline V gene, CDR1 is MNHEY and CDR2 is SMNVEV (reference sequence). CDR3 DNA sequence: TGTGCCAGCAGCCTGACCGGGACAGGGATATTACCCCTCCACTTT. Translated: CASSLTGTGILPLHF.

The chain joins TRBV12-3 or TRBV12-4 to TRBJ1-4; D is possibly TRBD1 (5 bases). The CDR3 totals 15 residues. The V gene lost 5 bases and the J gene lost 8 bases, with 18 bases spanning the gap. CDR3 region: CASSPASGIREKLFF. The CDR3 DNA sequence: TGTGCCAGCAGTCCAGCATCAGGGATAAGGGAAAAACTGTTTTTT.

This chain uses TRBV20-1 with TRBJ2-3; TRBD1 matches at 9 bases. The CDR3 is made up of 15 amino acids. Germline values: CDR1 DFQATT, CDR2 SNEGSKA (reference sequence). The junction had 8 bases not matched to a gene; V was cut back by 6 bases and J by 1 base. CDR3 loop: CSALTGGTGTDTQYF. CDR3 sequence (DNA): TGCAGTGCACTGACAGGGGGGACTGGCACAGATACGCAGTATTTT.

This clonotype has just a few counts. The chain links TRBV3-1 to TRBJ1-1; D not resolved. The length of the CDR3 is 13 residues. V was shortened by 2 bases and J by 0 bases, with 4 bases between the two germline ends. Looked up from germline, CDR1 is LGHDT and CDR2 is YNNKEL (reference sequence). This chain's CDR3 is CASSQRVNTEAFF. CDR3 DNA: TGTGCCAGCAGCCAAAGGGTGAACACTGAAGCTTTCTTT.

This clonotype was found a few times. The chain links TRBV24-1 to TRBJ2-4, with TRBD1 matching 8 bases. CDR3 length equals 13 residues. The germline V gene has CDR1 KGHDR and CDR2 SFDVKD. The trim removed 9 bases at V and 13 bases at J, leaving 13 bases unmatched. For the CDR3, the DNA is TGTGCCACCGCAGGGGGCCCACACGAGGAGCAGTACTTC. Encoded protein: CATAGGPHEEQYF.